The 28 T cell receptor beta chains below all came from one sample that was sequenced in a study of T cell responses to AZD1222 COVID-19 vaccine. Clones were read by immunoSEQ multiplex PCR, and TCRdb kept only the in-frame ones, dropping some. The top ten clones hold more than 3.5% of a sample with roughly 120,000 clones, about 87% of them seen once. Sequenced material: peripheral blood, taken on day 0 of AZD1222 vaccination. The receptors were gathered from an adult in good health.

For the CDR3, the DNA is TGTGCCACCCAGGGAACTAGCAATCAGCCCCAGCATTTT. Translated: CATQGTSNQPQHF. The V gene is TRBV19, the J gene TRBJ1-5; D perhaps matches TRBD1 (5 bases). The CDR3 runs 13 residues. In germline, CDR1 is LNHDA, CDR2 SQIVND (reference sequence). V lost 10 bases and J lost 0, with 10 bases in between.

The chain employs TRBV6-5 and TRBJ1-1; D gene uncertain. Trimming shortened V by 8 bases and J by 0 bases, and 13 bases separated the two germline ends. CDR1 and CDR2 from the germline V gene are MNHEY and SVGAGI. This CDR3 contains 14 residues. CDR3 nucleotides: TGTGCCAGCCATCTTACCCAGGTGAACACTGAAGCTTTCTTT. This encodes CASHLTQVNTEAFF.

This clone showed up just once. The chain recombines TRBV11-3 with TRBJ1-5, with D perhaps TRBD1 (6 bases). Per germline, CDR1 SGHNT and CDR2 YENEEA. The CDR3 is 16 residues long. Between the trimmed V and J ends, which lost 0 bases and 5 bases, there was a span of 14 bases. The CDR3 bases are TGTGCCAGCAGCTTAGATAAGGGGGGGGTTCATCAGCCCCAGCATTTT. Amino acid sequence: CASSLDKGGVHQPQHF.

V usage is TRBV4-3 and J usage is TRBJ2-5; the D is unclear. The length of the CDR3 is 14 residues. Trimming took 0 bases from V and 5 from J, leaving 10 bases between them. Germline V gene data show CDR1 as LGHNA and CDR2 as YSLEER. CDR3 nucleotides: TGCGCCAGCAGCCAAGACTGGTCAGCGGAGACCCAGTACTTC. Encoded protein: CASSQDWSAETQYF.

The J gene is TRBJ2-3, the V gene TRBV6-1; D is unresolved. The V and J ends lost 3 bases and 2 bases respectively, with 6 bases between them. CDR1 is MNHNS, CDR2 SASEGT, per germline. The CDR3 is made up of 13 amino acids. The CDR3 nucleotides read TGTGCCAGCAGTGATCGGGTCACAGATACGCAGTATTTT. Protein product: CASSDRVTDTQYF.

Notes on this clone: The same CDR3 can be traced to other DNA sequences in this sample. V is TRBV6-5 and J is TRBJ2-3, with a tentative D call TRBD2 (6 bases). This CDR3 is built from 14 residues. V was shortened by 2 bases and J by 3 bases, with 9 bases between the two germline ends. Per the germline V gene, CDR1 is MNHEY and CDR2 is SVGAGI. The CDR3 here is CASSYGGSTDTQYF. The CDR3 DNA reads as TGTGCCAGCAGTTACGGGGGGAGTACAGATACGCAGTATTTT.

This clone was detected only once. This chain joins TRBV18 and TRBJ2-3; 11 bases are shared with TRBD2. The V and J ends lost 3 bases and 3 bases, in that order; junction bases with no gene match: 8. The CDR3 is made up of 17 amino acids. Per germline, CDR1 KGHSH and CDR2 LQKENI. The CDR3 region has the DNA TGTGCCAGCTCACCCCGGCTAACTAGCGGGAGTACAGATACGCAGTATTTT. This codes for CASSPRLTSGSTDTQYF.

CDR3 residues: CASSLVSPYEQYF. DNA of the CDR3: TGTGCCAGCAGCTTAGTTTCCCCCTACGAGCAGTACTTC. The genes are TRBV11-3 and TRBJ2-7; D is ambiguous. The CDR3 covers 13 residues. V gave up 1 base and J gave up 2 bases, with 6 bases separating them. CDR1 is SGHNT and CDR2 is YENEEA in the germline V gene.

This chain uses TRBV21-1 with TRBJ1-3; TRBD1 is the table's D call and was not checked against the DNA. TRBV21-1 is deemed a pseudogene. This CDR3 has 16 residues. CDR3: CASRATGRVNGNTIYF. As DNA, the CDR3 is TGTGCCAGCAGAGCTACAGGTAGGGTAAACGGAAACACCATATATTTT.

The rearrangement uses TRBV15 and TRBJ2-5; tentatively, D is TRBD1 (6 bases). The CDR3 spans 14 residues. V was clipped by 3 bases and J by 5 bases, with 13 bases between them. CDR1 is LNHNV and CDR2 is YYDKDF in the germline V gene (reference sequence). The CDR3 reads CATSSTGFRETQYF. In DNA, the CDR3 is TGTGCCACCAGCAGTACAGGGTTCCGGGAGACCCAGTACTTC.

The chain is built from TRBV7-2 and TRBJ1-2; 8 bases line up with TRBD1. Trimming removed 5 bases from V and 4 bases from J; junction bases left unmatched: 9. In germline, CDR1 is SGHTA, CDR2 FQGNSA. CDR3 length equals 15 residues. The CDR3 nucleotides read TGTGCCAGCAGCCAATCAGGGGGCCTGAGCTATGGCTACACCTTC. It yields the protein CASSQSGGLSYGYTF. Combining the CDR3 with reference TRBV7-2 and TRBJ1-2 gives the whole variable domain GAGVSQSPSNKVTEKGKDVELRCDPISGHTALYWYRQSLGQGLEFLIYFQGNSAPDKSGLPSDRFSAERTGGSVSTLTIQRTQQEDSAVYLCASSQSGGLSYGYTFGSGTRLTVV.

This chain connects TRBV7-9 to TRBJ1-3; D may be TRBD1 (6 bases). Germline V gives CDR1 SEHNR, CDR2 FQNEAQ (reference sequence). This CDR3 is 14 amino acids long. V lost 11 bases and J 0 bases, leaving 14 bases between the germline ends. This CDR3 reads CAAEAGASGNTIYF. CDR3 DNA: TGTGCCGCGGAGGCGGGGGCCTCTGGAAACACCATATATTTT.

The chain links TRBV9 to TRBJ2-3; TRBD2 matches 12 bases. Germline-derived CDR1 and CDR2 are SGDLS and YYNGEE. The CDR3 has 16 amino acids. Trimming cost V 3 bases and J 2 bases; bases outside gene matches: 4. CDR3 nucleotides: TGTGCCAGCAGCGCTACTAGCGGGGGGAACACAGATACGCAGTATTTT. This gives the protein CASSATSGGNTDTQYF.

The J gene is TRBJ2-1, the V gene TRBV7-3; the match to TRBD2 covers 10 bases. The length of the CDR3 is 14 residues. CDR1 and CDR2 (germline): SGHTA, FQGTGA. Trimming took 3 bases from V and 8 from J; bases not matched to a gene: 4. CDR3 nucleotides: TGTGCCAGCAGCTTCCTAGCGGGAGCCGATGAGCAGTTCTTC. This codes for CASSFLAGADEQFF.

The chain's CDR3 is CASSLGIATNEKLFF. In nucleotides, the CDR3 is TGTGCCAGCAGCTTAGGAATAGCAACTAATGAAAAACTGTTTTTT. The chain joins TRBV7-2 to TRBJ1-4; D not resolved. V dropped 1 base and J dropped 0 bases, with 6 bases sitting between them. CDR3 size: 15 residues. Germline CDR1 SGHTA, CDR2 FQGNSA.

The rearrangement uses TRBV4-1 and TRBJ1-5; no firm D call. Looked up from germline, CDR1 is MGHRA and CDR2 is YSYEKL. With 1 base removed from V and 3 bases from J, the gap between germline ends came to 13 bases. The length of the CDR3 is 16 residues. The CDR3 protein is CASSQGELRNNQPQHF. The CDR3 coding sequence is TGCGCCAGCAGCCAAGGGGAACTACGGAACAATCAGCCCCAGCATTTT.

The J gene is TRBJ1-4, the V gene TRBV5-1; D remains unclear. Trimming cost V 0 bases and J 4 bases, with 7 bases left between them. The CDR3 is 14 residues long. Per germline, CDR1 SGHRS and CDR2 YFSETQ. The CDR3 here is CASSLGILNEKLFF. In DNA, the CDR3 is TGCGCCAGCAGCTTGGGGATCCTTAATGAAAAACTGTTTTTT. Full variable domain (rest looked up from reference TRBV5-1 and TRBJ1-4): KAGVTQTPRYLIKTRGQQVTLSCSPISGHRSVSWYQQTPGQGLQFLFEYFSETQRNKGNFPGRFSGRQFSNSRSEMNVSTLELGDSALYLCASSLGILNEKLFFGSGTQLSVL.

This clone was seen a few times. V usage is TRBV11-3 and J usage is TRBJ2-5; a possible D gene is TRBD1 (5 bases). V gave up 5 bases and J gave up 5 bases, with 6 bases separating them. In germline, CDR1 is SGHNT, CDR2 YENEEA. The CDR3 loop spans 11 amino acids. The DNA for the CDR3 is TGTGCCAGCAGCAAGGGGGAGACCCAGTACTTC. Translating gives CASSKGETQYF.

This clone was detected many times. The chain joins TRBV6-2 or TRBV6-3 to TRBJ2-7, with D unresolved. Germline V CDR1 and CDR2: MNHEY, SVGEGT. Trimming shortened V by 2 bases and J by 3 bases, and 8 bases separated the two germline ends. This CDR3 spans 13 amino acids. The CDR3 reads CASSYDRHYEQYF. The CDR3 DNA is TGTGCCAGCAGTTACGACCGGCACTACGAGCAGTACTTC.

This clone was picked up one time. Here the CDR3 DNA reads TGTGCCAGCCTTCGATCAGGTGGAGAAAAACTGTTTTTT. This sequence encodes CASLRSGGEKLFF. The J gene is TRBJ1-4, the V gene TRBV6-5; D is ambiguous. This CDR3 comprises 13 residues. Trimming removed 8 bases at V and 8 bases at J, with 15 bases between. CDR1 is MNHEY, CDR2 SVGAGI, per germline.

The chain joins TRBV24-1 to TRBJ1-5, with unresolved D. CDR1 and CDR2 (germline): KGHDR, SFDVKD. Trimming removed 5 bases at V and 10 bases at J, with 14 bases between. This CDR3 is built from 13 residues. CDR3 residues: CATSALVGGPQHF. The CDR3 DNA sequence: TGTGCCACCAGTGCATTGGTGGGCGGACCCCAGCATTTT.

As for this clone: A read error may produce the germline difference seen at one junction end. J is TRBJ1-1 and V is TRBV7-6; 7 bases are a match to TRBD1. The CDR3 extends over 14 amino acids. The germline CDR1 and CDR2 sequences are SGHVS and FNYEAQ. CDR3 DNA sequence: TGTGCCAGCAGCGTAGCGACAGGGCCTCGTGAAGCTTTCTTT. It encodes CASSVATGPREAFF. Drawing the rest from reference TRBV7-6 and TRBJ1-1, the complete variable domain is GAGVSQSPRYKVTKRGQDVALRCDPISGHVSLYWYRQALGQGPEFLTYFNYEAQQDKSGLPNDRFSAERPEGSISTLTIQRTEQRDSAMYRCASSVATGPREAFFGQGTRLTVV.

The chain combines TRBV9 with TRBJ1-2; perhaps TRBD1 as D (6 bases). V lost 0 bases and J 3 bases, leaving 24 bases between the germline ends. Germline values: CDR1 SGDLS, CDR2 YYNGEE. The CDR3 loop spans 19 amino acids. CDR3 sequence: CASSVGIPSPTGGYYGYTF. Here the CDR3 DNA reads TGTGCCAGCAGCGTAGGGATCCCGAGCCCGACAGGCGGGTACTATGGCTACACCTTC.

The rearrangement uses TRBV27 and TRBJ1-5; 12 bases line up with TRBD1. V lost 8 bases, J lost 6 bases, and 8 bases stayed unmatched. Germline lookup yields CDR1 MNHEY and CDR2 SMNVEV (reference sequence). The CDR3 extends over 15 amino acids. CDR3 protein: CASGLGTGGGQPQHF. CDR3 coding DNA: TGTGCCAGCGGCCTCGGGACAGGGGGCGGTCAGCCCCAGCATTTT.

V gene TRBV19 combines with J gene TRBJ1-1, with TRBD1 as a possible D gene (5 bases). This CDR3 has 13 residues. CDR1 and CDR2 from the germline V gene are LNHDA and SQIVND (reference sequence). Trimming removed 5 bases at V and 11 bases at J, with 18 bases between. CDR3 residues: CASSPPLGRNAFF. CDR3 bases: TGTGCCAGTAGTCCCCCGTTGGGGCGGAACGCTTTCTTT.

This chain links TRBV7-9 with TRBJ2-2, with a weak D call TRBD2 (5 bases). The CDR3 has 14 residues. Deletions cut 0 bases from V and 5 bases from J, with 7 bases between. The germline gives CDR1 SEHNR, CDR2 FQNEAQ (reference sequence). The CDR3 region has the DNA TGTGCCAGCAGCTTAGCGAGGGATACCGGGGAGCTGTTTTTT. Residues: CASSLARDTGELFF.

The chain carries TRBV4-1 and TRBJ2-4; D is unclear. Germline values: CDR1 MGHRA, CDR2 YSYEKL. The V and J ends lost 0 bases and 0 bases respectively, with 15 bases between them. This CDR3 region has 18 residues. The DNA of the CDR3 is TGCGCCAGCAGCCAAGATTCCGACCGTCTAAAAGCCAAAAACATTCAGTACTTC. This sequence encodes CASSQDSDRLKAKNIQYF.

The CDR3 DNA reads TGTGCCAGCAGCTTGGCGACAGGGGTTGAAGCTTTCTTT. Protein product: CASSLATGVEAFF. This chain links TRBV7-9 with TRBJ1-1; TRBD1 aligns across 8 bases. The CDR3 has 13 residues. V was clipped by 3 bases and J by 7 bases; unmatched bases: 4. Germline CDR1 SEHNR, CDR2 FQNEAQ (reference sequence).